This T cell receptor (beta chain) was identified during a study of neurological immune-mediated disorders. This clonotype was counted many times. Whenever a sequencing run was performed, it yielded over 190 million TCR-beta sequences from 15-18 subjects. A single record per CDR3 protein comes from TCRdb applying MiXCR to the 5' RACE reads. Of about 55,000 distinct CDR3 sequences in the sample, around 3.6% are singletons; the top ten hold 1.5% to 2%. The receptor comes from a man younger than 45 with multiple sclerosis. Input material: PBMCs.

The CDR3 nucleotides read TGTGCCATCAGTGAGCAAAAAGCGGGGGGTCTAGCCAAAAACATTCAGTACTTC. As protein: CAISEQKAGGLAKNIQYF. V and J are TRBV10-3 and TRBJ2-4; TRBD2 agrees at 9 bases. J was trimmed by 0 bases and V by 2 bases; bases with no gene match: 8. The CDR3 extends over 18 amino acids. Germline CDR1 reads ENHRY; CDR2 reads SYGVKD.